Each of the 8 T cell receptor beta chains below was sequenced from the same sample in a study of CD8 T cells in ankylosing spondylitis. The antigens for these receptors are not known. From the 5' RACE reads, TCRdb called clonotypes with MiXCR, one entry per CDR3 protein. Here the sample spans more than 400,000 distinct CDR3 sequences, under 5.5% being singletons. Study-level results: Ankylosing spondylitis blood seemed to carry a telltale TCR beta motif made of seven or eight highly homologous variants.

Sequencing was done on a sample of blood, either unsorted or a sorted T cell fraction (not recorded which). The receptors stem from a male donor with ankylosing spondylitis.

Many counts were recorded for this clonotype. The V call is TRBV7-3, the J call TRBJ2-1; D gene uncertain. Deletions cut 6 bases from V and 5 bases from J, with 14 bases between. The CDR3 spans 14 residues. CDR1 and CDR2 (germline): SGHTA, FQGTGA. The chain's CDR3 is CASSPSQHDNEQFF. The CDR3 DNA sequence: TGTGCCAGCAGTCCCTCTCAGCACGACAATGAGCAGTTCTTC.

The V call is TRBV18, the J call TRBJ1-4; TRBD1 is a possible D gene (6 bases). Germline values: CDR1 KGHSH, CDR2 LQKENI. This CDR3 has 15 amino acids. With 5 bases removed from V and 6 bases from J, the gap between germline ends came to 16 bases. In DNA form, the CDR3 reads TGTGCCAGCTCAACGCCCGGGACAAGATATGAAAAACTGTTTTTT. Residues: CASSTPGTRYEKLFF.

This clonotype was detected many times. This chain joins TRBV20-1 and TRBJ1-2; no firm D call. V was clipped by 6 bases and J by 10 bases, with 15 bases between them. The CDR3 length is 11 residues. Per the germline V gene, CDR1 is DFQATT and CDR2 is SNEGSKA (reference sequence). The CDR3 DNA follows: TGCAGTGCCCCCGAGGAGAACGACTACACCTTC. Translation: CSAPEENDYTF.

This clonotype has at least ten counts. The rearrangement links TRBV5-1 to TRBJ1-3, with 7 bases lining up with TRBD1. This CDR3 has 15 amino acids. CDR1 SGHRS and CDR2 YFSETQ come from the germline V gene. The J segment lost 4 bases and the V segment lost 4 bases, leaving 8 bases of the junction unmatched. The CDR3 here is CASSATGVAGNTIYF. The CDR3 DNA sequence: TGCGCCAGCAGCGCCACAGGGGTTGCCGGAAACACCATATATTTT.

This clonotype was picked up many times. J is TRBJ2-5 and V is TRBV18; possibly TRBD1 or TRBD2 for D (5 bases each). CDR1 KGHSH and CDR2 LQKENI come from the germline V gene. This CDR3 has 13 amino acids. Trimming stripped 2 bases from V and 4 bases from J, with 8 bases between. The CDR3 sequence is CASSPMRGETQYF. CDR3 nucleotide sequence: TGTGCCAGCTCACCAATGAGGGGAGAGACCCAGTACTTC.

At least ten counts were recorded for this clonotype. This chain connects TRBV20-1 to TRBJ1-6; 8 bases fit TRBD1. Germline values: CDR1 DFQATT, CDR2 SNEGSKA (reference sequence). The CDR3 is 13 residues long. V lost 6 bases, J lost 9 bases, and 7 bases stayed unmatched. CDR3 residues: CSAARTGLSPLHF. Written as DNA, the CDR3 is TGCAGTGCAGCCCGGACAGGGCTTTCACCCCTCCACTTT.

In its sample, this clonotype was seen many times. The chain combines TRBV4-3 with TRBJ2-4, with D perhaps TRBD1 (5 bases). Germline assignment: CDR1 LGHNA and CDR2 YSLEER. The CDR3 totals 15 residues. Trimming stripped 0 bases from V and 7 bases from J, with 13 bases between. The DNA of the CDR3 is TGCGCCAGCAGCCAAGAAGGTATAGGGGCGAACATTCAGTACTTC. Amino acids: CASSQEGIGANIQYF.

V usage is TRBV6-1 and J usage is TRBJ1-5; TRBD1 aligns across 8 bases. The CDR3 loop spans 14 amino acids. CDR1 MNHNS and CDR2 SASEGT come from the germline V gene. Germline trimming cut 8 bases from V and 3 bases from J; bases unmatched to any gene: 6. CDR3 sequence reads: CASRQGPPNQPQHF. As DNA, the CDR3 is TGTGCCAGCCGACAGGGGCCACCCAATCAGCCCCAGCATTTT.